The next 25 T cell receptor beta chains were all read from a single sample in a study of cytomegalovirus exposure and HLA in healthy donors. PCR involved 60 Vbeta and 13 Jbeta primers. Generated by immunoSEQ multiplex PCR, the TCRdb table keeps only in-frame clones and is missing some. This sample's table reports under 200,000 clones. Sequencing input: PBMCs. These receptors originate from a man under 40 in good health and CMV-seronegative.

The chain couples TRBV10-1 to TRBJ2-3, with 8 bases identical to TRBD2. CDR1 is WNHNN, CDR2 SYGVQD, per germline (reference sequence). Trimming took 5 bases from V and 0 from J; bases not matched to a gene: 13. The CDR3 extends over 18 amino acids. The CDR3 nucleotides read TGCGCCAGCAGTCTAACTTCTATAGCGGGACATAGCACAGATACGCAGTATTTT. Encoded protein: CASSLTSIAGHSTDTQYF.

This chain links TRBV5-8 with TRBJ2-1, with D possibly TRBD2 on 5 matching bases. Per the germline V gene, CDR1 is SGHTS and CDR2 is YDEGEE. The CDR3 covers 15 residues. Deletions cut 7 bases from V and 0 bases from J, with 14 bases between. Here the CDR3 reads CASRSGLGSYNEQFF. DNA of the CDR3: TGTGCCAGCCGTTCCGGACTGGGCTCCTACAATGAGCAGTTCTTC.

The CDR3 reads CASSFFLAGGYNEQFF. For the CDR3, the DNA is TGTGCCAGCAGCTTCTTCCTAGCGGGGGGTTACAATGAGCAGTTCTTC. The rearrangement uses TRBV5-6 and TRBJ2-1, with 11 bases aligning to TRBD2. The junction had 5 bases not matched to a gene; V was cut back by 2 bases and J by 4 bases. From germline, CDR1 is SGHDT and CDR2 YYEEEE. The CDR3 totals 16 residues.

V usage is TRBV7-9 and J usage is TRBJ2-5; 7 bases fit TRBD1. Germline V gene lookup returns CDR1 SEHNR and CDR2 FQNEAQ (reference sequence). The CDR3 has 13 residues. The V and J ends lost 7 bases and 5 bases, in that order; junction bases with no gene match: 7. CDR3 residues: CASNRGYGETQYF. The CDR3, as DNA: TGTGCCAGCAACAGGGGTTACGGTGAGACCCAGTACTTC.

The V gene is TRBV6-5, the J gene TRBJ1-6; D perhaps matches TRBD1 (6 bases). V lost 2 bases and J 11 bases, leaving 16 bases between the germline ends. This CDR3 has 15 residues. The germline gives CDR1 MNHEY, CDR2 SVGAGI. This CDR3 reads CASSYGGQGMTPLHF. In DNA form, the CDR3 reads TGTGCCAGCAGTTACGGTGGGCAGGGGATGACACCCCTCCACTTT.

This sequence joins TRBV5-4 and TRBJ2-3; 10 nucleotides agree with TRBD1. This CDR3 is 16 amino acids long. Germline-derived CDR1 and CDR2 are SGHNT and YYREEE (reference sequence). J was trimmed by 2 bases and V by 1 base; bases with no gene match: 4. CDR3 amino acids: CASSLPGQGFTDTQYF. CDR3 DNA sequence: TGTGCCAGCAGCTTGCCGGGACAGGGGTTCACAGATACGCAGTATTTT.

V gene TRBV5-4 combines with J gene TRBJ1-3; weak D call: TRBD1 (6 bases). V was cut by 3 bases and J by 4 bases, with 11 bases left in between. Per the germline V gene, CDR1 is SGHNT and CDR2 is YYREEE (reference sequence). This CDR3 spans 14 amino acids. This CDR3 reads CASSYWGGGNTIYF. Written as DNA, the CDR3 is TGTGCCAGCAGCTATTGGGGGGGCGGAAACACCATATATTTT. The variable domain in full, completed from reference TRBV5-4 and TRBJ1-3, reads ETGVTQSPTHLIKTRGQQVTLRCSSQSGHNTVSWYQQALGQGPQFIFQYYREEENGRGNFPPRFSGLQFPNYSSELNVNALELDDSALYLCASSYWGGGNTIYFGEGSWLTVV.

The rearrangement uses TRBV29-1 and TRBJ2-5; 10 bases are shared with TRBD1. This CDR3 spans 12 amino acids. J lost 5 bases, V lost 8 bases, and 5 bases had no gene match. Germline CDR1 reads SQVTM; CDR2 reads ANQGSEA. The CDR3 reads CSLGQGEETQYF. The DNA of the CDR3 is TGCAGCCTCGGACAGGGGGAGGAGACCCAGTACTTC.

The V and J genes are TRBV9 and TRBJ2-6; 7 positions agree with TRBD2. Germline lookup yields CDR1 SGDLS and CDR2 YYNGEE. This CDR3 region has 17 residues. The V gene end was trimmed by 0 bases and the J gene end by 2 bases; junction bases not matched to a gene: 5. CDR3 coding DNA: TGTGCCAGCAGCGTAGTGTATGGGGGGGCTGGGGCCAACGTCCTGACTTTC. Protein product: CASSVVYGGAGANVLTF. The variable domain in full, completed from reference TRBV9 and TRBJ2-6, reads DSGVTQTPKHLITATGQRVTLRCSPRSGDLSVYWYQQSLDQGLQFLIQYYNGEERAKGNILERFSAQQFPDLHSELNLSSLELGDSALYFCASSVVYGGAGANVLTFGAGSRLTVL.

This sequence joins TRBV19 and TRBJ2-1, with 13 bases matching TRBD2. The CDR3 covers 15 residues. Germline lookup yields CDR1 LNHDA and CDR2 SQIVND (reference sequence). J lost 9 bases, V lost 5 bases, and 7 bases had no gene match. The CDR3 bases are TGTGCCAGTAGTCCGAGGACTAGCGGGAGATCTGAGCAGTTCTTC. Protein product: CASSPRTSGRSEQFF.

The CDR3, as DNA: TGCGCCAGCAGCACCTCCGGGACAGGGTCTTACGAGCAGTACTTC. Translation: CASSTSGTGSYEQYF. V usage is TRBV5-1 and J usage is TRBJ2-7; 9 nucleotides agree with TRBD1. The CDR3 sequence is 15 residues long. V lost 4 bases, J lost 4 bases, and 9 bases stayed unmatched. Per the germline V gene, CDR1 is SGHRS and CDR2 is YFSETQ.

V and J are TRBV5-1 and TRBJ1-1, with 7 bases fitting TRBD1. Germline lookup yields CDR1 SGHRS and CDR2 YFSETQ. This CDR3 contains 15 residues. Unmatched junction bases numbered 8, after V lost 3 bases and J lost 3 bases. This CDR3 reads CASSSTGSGDTEAFF. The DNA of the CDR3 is TGCGCCAGCAGCTCGACAGGGAGTGGGGACACTGAAGCTTTCTTT.

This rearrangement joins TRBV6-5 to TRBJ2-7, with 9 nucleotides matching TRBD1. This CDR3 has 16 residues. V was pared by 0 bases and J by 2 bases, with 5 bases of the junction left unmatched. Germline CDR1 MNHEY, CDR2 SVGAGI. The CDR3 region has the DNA TGTGCCAGCAGTTACTCGGGACAGGGCGGAACCTACGAGCAGTACTTC. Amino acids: CASSYSGQGGTYEQYF.

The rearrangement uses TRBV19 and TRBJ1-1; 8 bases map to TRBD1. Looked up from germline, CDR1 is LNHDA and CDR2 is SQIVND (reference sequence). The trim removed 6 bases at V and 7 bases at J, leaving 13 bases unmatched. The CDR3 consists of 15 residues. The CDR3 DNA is TGTGCCAGTAGCCCCCCCAGGGGGCGAAGGGATGAAGCTTTCTTT. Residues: CASSPPRGRRDEAFF.

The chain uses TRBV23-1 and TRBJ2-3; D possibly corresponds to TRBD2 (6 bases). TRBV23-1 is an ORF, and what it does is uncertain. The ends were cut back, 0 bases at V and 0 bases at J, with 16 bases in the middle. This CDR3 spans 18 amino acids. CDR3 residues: CASSQSRVGRRSTDTQYF. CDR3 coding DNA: TGCGCCAGCAGTCAATCGAGGGTGGGGAGGAGGAGCACAGATACGCAGTATTTT.

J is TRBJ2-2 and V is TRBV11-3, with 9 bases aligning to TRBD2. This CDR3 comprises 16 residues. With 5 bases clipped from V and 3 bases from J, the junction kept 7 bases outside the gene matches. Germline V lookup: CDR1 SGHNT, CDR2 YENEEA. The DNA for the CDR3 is TGTGCCAGCAGCGCGCGGGGGGGCCGGGACACCGGGGAGCTGTTTTTT. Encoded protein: CASSARGGRDTGELFF.

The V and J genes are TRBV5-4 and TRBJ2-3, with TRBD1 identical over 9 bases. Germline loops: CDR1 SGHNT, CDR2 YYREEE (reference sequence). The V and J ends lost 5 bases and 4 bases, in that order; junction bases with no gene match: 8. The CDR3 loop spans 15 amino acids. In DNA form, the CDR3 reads TGTGCCAGCAGGCGGGACAGGGTGGCGGCAGATACGCAGTATTTT. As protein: CASRRDRVAADTQYF. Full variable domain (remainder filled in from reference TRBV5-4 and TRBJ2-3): ETGVTQSPTHLIKTRGQQVTLRCSSQSGHNTVSWYQQALGQGPQFIFQYYREEENGRGNFPPRFSGLQFPNYSSELNVNALELDDSALYLCASRRDRVAADTQYFGPGTRLTVL.

CDR3 DNA sequence: TGTGCCAGCAGCTTCTCCAGGGGTCCCTACGAGCAGTACTTC. Amino acids: CASSFSRGPYEQYF. The chain links TRBV11-2 to TRBJ2-7; a possible D gene is TRBD1 (6 bases). V shed 3 bases and J shed 2 bases, with 11 bases lying between them. Germline CDR1 and CDR2: SGHAT and FQNNGV. This CDR3 has 14 residues.

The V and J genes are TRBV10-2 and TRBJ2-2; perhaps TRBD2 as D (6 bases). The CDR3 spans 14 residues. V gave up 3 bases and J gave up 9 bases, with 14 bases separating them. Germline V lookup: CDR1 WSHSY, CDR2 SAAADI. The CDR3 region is CASSDAFGGWELFF. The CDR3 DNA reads TGCGCCAGCAGTGACGCCTTTGGGGGGTGGGAGCTGTTTTTT.

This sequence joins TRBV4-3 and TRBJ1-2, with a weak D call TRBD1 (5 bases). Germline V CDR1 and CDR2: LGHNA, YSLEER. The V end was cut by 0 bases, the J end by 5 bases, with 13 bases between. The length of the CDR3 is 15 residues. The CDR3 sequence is CASSQDFRTNYGYTF. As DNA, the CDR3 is TGCGCCAGCAGCCAAGATTTCCGGACAAATTATGGCTACACCTTC.

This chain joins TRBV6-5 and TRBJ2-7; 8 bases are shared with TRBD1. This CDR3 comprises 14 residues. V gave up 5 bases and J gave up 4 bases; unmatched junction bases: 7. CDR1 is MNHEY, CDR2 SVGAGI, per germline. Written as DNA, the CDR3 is TGTGCCAGCAGTCCGGGACAGGAGTGGTACGAGCAGTACTTC. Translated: CASSPGQEWYEQYF.

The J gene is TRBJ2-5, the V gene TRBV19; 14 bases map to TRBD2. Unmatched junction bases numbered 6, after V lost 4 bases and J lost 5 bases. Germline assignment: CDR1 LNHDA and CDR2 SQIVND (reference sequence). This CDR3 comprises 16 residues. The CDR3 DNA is TGTGCCAGTAGTAAGGGACTAGCGGGAGAGAGGGAGACCCAGTACTTC. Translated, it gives CASSKGLAGERETQYF. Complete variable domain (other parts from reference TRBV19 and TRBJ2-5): DGGITQSPKYLFRKEGQNVTLSCEQNLNHDAMYWYRQDPGQGLRLIYYSQIVNDFQKGDIAEGYSVSREKKESFPLTVTSAQKNPTAFYLCASSKGLAGERETQYFGPGTRLLVL.

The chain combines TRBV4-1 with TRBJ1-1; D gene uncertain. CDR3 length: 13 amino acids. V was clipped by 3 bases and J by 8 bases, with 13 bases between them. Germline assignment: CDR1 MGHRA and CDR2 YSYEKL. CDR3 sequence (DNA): TGCGCCAGCAGCCAGAACTCCGCGGGGGAAGCTTTCTTT. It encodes CASSQNSAGEAFF.

The CDR3 nucleotides are TGTGCCAGCAGTTACGAGATGAACACTGAAGCTTTCTTT. Amino acid sequence: CASSYEMNTEAFF. The gene calls are TRBV6-6 and TRBJ1-1; D not resolved. The CDR3 has 13 amino acids. Germline V gene sequence: CDR1 MNHNY, CDR2 SVGAGI (reference sequence). V was pared by 2 bases and J by 0 bases, with 4 bases between.

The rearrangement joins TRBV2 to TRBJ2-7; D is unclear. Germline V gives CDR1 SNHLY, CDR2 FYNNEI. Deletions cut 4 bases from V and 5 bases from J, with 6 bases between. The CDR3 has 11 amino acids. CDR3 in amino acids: CASSAGNEQYF. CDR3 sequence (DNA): TGTGCCAGCAGTGCAGGTAACGAGCAGTACTTC.